This entry features one T cell receptor (beta chain) sequence. The CDR3 length is 19 residues. J gave up 0 bases and V 0 bases, and 10 bases lay outside the gene matches. Looked up from germline, CDR1 is SGHDT and CDR2 is YYEEEE. The sample belongs to a study of blood T cell repertoires in COVID-19. Study overall: Collection of acute and convalescent COVID-19 samples took place in the United States, Italy and Spain. T cells, B-cell-depleted T cells, or PBMCs supplied cDNA or gDNA.

Per the authors' pipeline: Quantification of nucleated cells was approximated via reference gene primer amplification. Some clones are missing from TCRdb's copy, which holds only in-frame ones; the method was immunoSEQ multiplex PCR. V and J calls and clone size are copied from that table; D and trimming were computed from the DNA. The repertoire consists of 150,000 to 200,000 clones, with over 75% occurring once and the leading ten covering approximately 10%. The specimen was peripheral blood. The receptor comes from a man aged 55-75 years with active or convalescent COVID-19. This chain connects TRBV5-6 to TRBJ1-4, with TRBD1 matching 8 bases. CDR3 residues: CASSLGPGTGLATNEKLFF. The DNA for the CDR3 is TGTGCCAGCAGCTTGGGCCCCGGGACAGGCCTCGCAACTAATGAAAAACTGTTTTTT. Full variable domain (outside the CDR3, taken from reference TRBV5-6 and TRBJ1-4): DAGVTQSPTHLIKTRGQQVTLRCSPKSGHDTVSWYQQALGQGPQFIFQYYEEEERQRGNFPDRFSGHQFPNYSSELNVNALLLGDSALYLCASSLGPGTGLATNEKLFFGSGTQLSVL.